A single sample is the source of the 12 T cell receptor beta chains below, sequenced in a study of T cell responses to AZD1222 COVID-19 vaccine. The protocol was immunoSEQ multiplex PCR, while the TCRdb copy is restricted to in-frame clones and leaves out a portion. Among under 140,000 clones listed, approximately 94% were seen once. The source was peripheral blood, collected 28 days after the second AZD1222 dose. The source is an adult who received the AZD1222 COVID-19 vaccine.

The chain has TRBV4-2 and TRBJ1-6; unclear D gene. The CDR3 sequence is 16 residues long. With 5 bases removed from V and 0 bases from J, the gap between germline ends came to 11 bases. From germline, CDR1 is LGHNA and CDR2 YNFKEQ. The chain's CDR3 is CASSSQGSSYNSPLHF. The CDR3 DNA reads as TGTGCCAGCAGCTCTCAAGGGAGCTCCTATAATTCACCCCTCCACTTT.

V is TRBV29-1 and J is TRBJ1-1; D remains ambiguous. There are 15 residues in the CDR3. V was cut by 5 bases and J by 1 base, with 17 bases left in between. Germline-derived CDR1 and CDR2 are SQVTM and ANQGSEA. CDR3 bases: TGCAGCGTTAGGATCGACCAGAGTTGGAACACTGAAGCTTTCTTT. Translation gives CSVRIDQSWNTEAFF. Together with reference TRBV29-1 and TRBJ1-1, the CDR3 gives the full variable domain: SAVISQKPSRDICQRGTSLTIQCQVDSQVTMMFWYRQQPGQSLTLIATANQGSEATYESGFVIDKFPISRPNLTFSTLTVSNMSPEDSSIYLCSVRIDQSWNTEAFFGQGTRLTVV.

The rearrangement uses TRBV11-2 and TRBJ1-2, with 8 bases that match TRBD1. The CDR3 has 15 residues. Per the germline V gene, CDR1 is SGHAT and CDR2 is FQNNGV. The trim removed 5 bases at V and 2 bases at J, leaving 7 bases unmatched. CDR3 amino acids: CASSHGQGRNYGYTF. For the CDR3, the DNA is TGTGCCAGCAGCCACGGACAGGGTCGAAACTATGGCTACACCTTC.

The chain carries TRBV12-3 or TRBV12-4 and TRBJ1-2, with a possible D match to TRBD1 (5 bases). V lost 7 bases to trimming and J lost 4 bases, with 10 bases between them. The CDR3 contains 12 residues. CDR3 residues: CASTAGGYGYTF. The CDR3 DNA reads TGTGCCAGCACTGCTGGGGGCTATGGCTACACCTTC.

The chain has TRBV6-5 and TRBJ1-6; no clear D. The CDR3 spans 14 residues. Germline CDR1 is MNHEY and CDR2 is SVGAGI. V lost 0 bases and J 8 bases, leaving 8 bases between the germline ends. CDR3 amino acids: CASSYSRLYSPLHF. The CDR3 nucleotides read TGTGCCAGCAGTTACTCGAGGTTATATTCACCCCTCCACTTT.

This sequence joins TRBV7-2 and TRBJ2-1; TRBD2 matches at 8 bases. V lost 5 bases, J lost 3 bases, and 6 bases stayed unmatched. CDR3 length: 15 amino acids. Per germline, CDR1 SGHTA and CDR2 FQGNSA. The CDR3 DNA follows: TGTGCCAGCAGCCCCTTCCTAGCGGGCTACAATGAGCAGTTCTTC. The encoded protein is CASSPFLAGYNEQFF.

The chain carries TRBV3-1 (or the pseudogene TRBV3-2) and TRBJ2-3; D is ambiguous. Trimming removed 3 bases at V and 3 bases at J, with 16 bases between. Germline CDR1 reads LGHDT; CDR2 reads YNNKEL (reference sequence). CDR3 length equals 16 residues. CDR3 DNA: TGTGCCAGCAGCCATCGCGGCCAGGCCATAACAGATACGCAGTATTTT. Translated: CASSHRGQAITDTQYF.

V and J are TRBV5-4 and TRBJ2-7, with D perhaps TRBD2 (5 bases). This CDR3 is 15 amino acids long. The V gene lost 3 bases and the J gene lost 0 bases, with 13 bases spanning the gap. The germline V gene has CDR1 SGHNT and CDR2 YYREEE (reference sequence). For the CDR3, the DNA is TGTGCCAGCAGCTACTACAGCGGCAGCTCCTACGAGCAGTACTTC. It encodes CASSYYSGSSYEQYF.

The chain couples TRBV5-6 to TRBJ1-2, with D unresolved. The CDR3 is 15 residues long. Germline V lookup: CDR1 SGHDT, CDR2 YYEEEE. The V gene lost 4 bases and the J gene lost 4 bases, with 17 bases spanning the gap. CDR3 amino acids: CASSLTSAGGYGYTF. CDR3 in DNA: TGTGCCAGCAGCCTGACGAGCGCGGGCGGCTATGGCTACACCTTC.

V gene TRBV10-1 combines with J gene TRBJ2-1; 10 bases align to TRBD2. Germline CDR1 and CDR2: WNHNN and SYGVQD (reference sequence). The CDR3 is 15 amino acids. J was trimmed by 5 bases and V by 8 bases; bases with no gene match: 9. This CDR3 reads CASGVAGGKDNEQFF. The DNA for the CDR3 is TGCGCCAGCGGGGTAGCGGGAGGAAAAGACAATGAGCAGTTCTTC.

The V gene is TRBV2, the J gene TRBJ2-1; D might be TRBD1 or TRBD2, each matching 5 bases. CDR3 length: 12 amino acids. V was cut by 6 bases and J by 7 bases, with 10 bases left in between. Germline loops: CDR1 SNHLY, CDR2 FYNNEI. CDR3 in amino acids: CASRRDLNEQFF. The CDR3 DNA reads TGTGCCAGCAGAAGGGACCTTAATGAGCAGTTCTTC.

This chain connects TRBV6-5 to TRBJ2-3; D may be TRBD1 (6 bases). Germline values: CDR1 MNHEY, CDR2 SVGAGI. The CDR3 loop spans 15 amino acids. V dropped 4 bases and J dropped 3 bases, with 14 bases sitting between them. CDR3 coding DNA: TGTGCCAGCAGTTCACAGGGAACGTGGACAGATACGCAGTATTTT. Translating gives CASSSQGTWTDTQYF.